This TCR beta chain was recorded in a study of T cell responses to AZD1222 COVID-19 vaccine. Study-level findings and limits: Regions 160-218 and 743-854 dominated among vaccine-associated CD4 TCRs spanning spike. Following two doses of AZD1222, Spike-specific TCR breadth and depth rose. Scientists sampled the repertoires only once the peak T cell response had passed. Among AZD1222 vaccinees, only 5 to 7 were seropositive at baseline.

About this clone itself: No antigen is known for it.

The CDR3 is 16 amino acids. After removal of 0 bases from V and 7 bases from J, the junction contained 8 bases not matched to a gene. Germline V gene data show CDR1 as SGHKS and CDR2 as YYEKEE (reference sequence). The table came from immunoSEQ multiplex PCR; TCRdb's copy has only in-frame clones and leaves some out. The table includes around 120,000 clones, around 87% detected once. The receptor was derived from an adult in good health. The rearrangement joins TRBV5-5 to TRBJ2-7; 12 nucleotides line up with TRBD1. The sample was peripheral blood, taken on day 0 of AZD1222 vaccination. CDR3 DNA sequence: TGTGCCAGCAGCTTGGCGGAGGGACAGGGGGCTGGAGAGCAGTACTTC. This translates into CASSLAEGQGAGEQYF. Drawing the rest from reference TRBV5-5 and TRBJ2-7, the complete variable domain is DAGVTQSPTHLIKTRGQQVTLRCSPISGHKSVSWYQQVLGQGPQFIFQYYEKEERGRGNFPDRFSARQFPNYSSELNVNALLLGDSALYLCASSLAEGQGAGEQYFGPGTRLTVT.